Listed below are T cell receptor beta chains from one sample, sequenced in a study of blood T cell repertoires in COVID-19. Assay used: immunoSEQ multiplex PCR; TCRdb lists only in-frame clones, some missing. The repertoire has 110,000 or so clones, more than 75% of them found once; the top ten carry around 4.2%. The sequenced material came from peripheral blood. The receptor source for this set is a man between 60 and 75 years old with acute or convalescent COVID-19. The CDR3 runs from the conserved cysteine through the conserved F or W. A D gene is named only where the DNA matches it firmly. For some rows the clone size is stated as once, few or many, or as a class when expanded; others skip it.

>TRBD2|.|TRBV29-1|TRBJ2-5
TGCAGCGTTGAAGGGGAGGTAACTAGCGGTTCCCAAGAGACCCAGTACTTC
CSVEGEVTSGSQETQYF
>TRBD1|few|TRBV27|TRBJ2-3
TGTGCCAGCAGTTTAGGCAGGGGGAGCACAGATACGCAGTATTTT
CASSLGRGSTDTQYF
>TRBD2|.|TRBV9|TRBJ2-7
TGTGCCAGCAGCGTACCCCTAGCGGCCGCGCTCTCCTACGAGCAGTACTTC
CASSVPLAAALSYEQYF
>TRBD1|.|TRBV7-2|TRBJ1-3
TGTGCCAGCAGCAGGGACAGGGGGAGCACAGGAAACACCATATATTTT
CASSRDRGSTGNTIYF
>.|.|TRBV15|TRBJ1-1
TGTGCCACCAGCAGAGATCGACAGGCGGGCACTGAAGCTTTCTTT
CATSRDRQAGTEAFF
>TRBD2|.|TRBV19|TRBJ2-1
TGTGCCAGTAGCACCCTGGGGCTAGCGGCCTACAATGAGCAGTTCTTC
CASSTLGLAAYNEQFF
>.|.|TRBV6-5|TRBJ1-6
TGTGCCATCGGGGGAGGCCCCTATAATTCACCCCTCCACTTT
CAIGGGPYNSPLHF
>.|.|TRBV7-9|TRBJ2-7
TGTGCCAGCAGCTTAGAGGCGGTCCTCTCCGAGCAGTACTTC
CASSLEAVLSEQYF
>.|.|TRBV10-2|TRBJ2-1
TGCGCCAGTTGCCCGACTAGGAACAATGAGCAGTTCTTC
CASCPTRNNEQFF
>TRBD1|.|TRBV11-2|TRBJ1-4
TGTGCCAGCAGCACGACAGGGTTGAAAGAAAAACTGTTTTTT
CASSTTGLKEKLFF
>TRBD1|.|TRBV4-2|TRBJ1-1
TGTGCCAGCAGCCGATCCACCGAGACAGGGGAGGCGAATGCTTTCTTT
CASSRSTETGEANAFF
>TRBD1|.|TRBV2|TRBJ1-6
TGTGCCAGCAAGATCCCGGGACAGATCGGGGCACCCCTCCACTTT
CASKIPGQIGAPLHF